The present T cell receptor beta chain was sequenced within a study of blood T cell repertoires in COVID-19. The germline V and J ends were trimmed by 5 bases and 5 bases, with 12 bases remaining between them. Germline loops: CDR1 SEHNR, CDR2 FQNEAQ (reference sequence). The CDR3 sequence is 13 residues long. How the authors handled the data: Counts of nucleated cells, estimated from reference gene primer amplification, were obtained. Some clones are missing from TCRdb's copy, which holds only in-frame ones; the method was immunoSEQ multiplex PCR. From that table come the V and J calls and clone size; the DNA was used to work out D and trimming. This sample has 150,000 to 200,000 clones, with approximately 84% found just once.

The clonotype originates from a human donor with acute or convalescent COVID-19. The donor label of this sample is uncertain. The specimen sequenced was peripheral blood. V gene TRBV7-9 combines with J gene TRBJ1-1; tentative D call: TRBD1 (5 bases). The CDR3 DNA reads as TGTGCCAGCAGCATGGCCGGGGGGACTGAAGCTTTCTTT. Protein sequence: CASSMAGGTEAFF.